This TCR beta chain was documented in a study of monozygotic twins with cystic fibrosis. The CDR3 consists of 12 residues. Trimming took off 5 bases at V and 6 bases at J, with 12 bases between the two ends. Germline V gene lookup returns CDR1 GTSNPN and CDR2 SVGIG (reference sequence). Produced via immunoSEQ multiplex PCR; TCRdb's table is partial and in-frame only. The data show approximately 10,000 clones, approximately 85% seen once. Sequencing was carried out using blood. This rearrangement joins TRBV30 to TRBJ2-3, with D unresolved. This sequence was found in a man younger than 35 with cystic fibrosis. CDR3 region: CAWAGWADTQYF. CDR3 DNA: TGTGCCTGGGCTGGGTGGGCGGATACGCAGTATTTT.